The rows below give T cell receptor beta chains drawn from one sample of a study of monozygotic twins with inflammatory bowel disease. After re-calling the 5' RACE reads, TCRdb lists one entry per CDR3 protein, DNA absent. The sample yields fewer than 350,000 distinct CDR3 sequences, of which the top ten take up 2% to 2.5%. Sequenced material: blood. The receptor source for this set is a human donor with ulcerative colitis or Crohn's disease, or a healthy co-twin of an affected twin (not recorded which). The CDR3 runs from the conserved cysteine through the conserved F or W.

V	J	CDR3
TRBV5-1	TRBJ2-5	CASSLVPGRETQYF
TRBV28	TRBJ1-2	CATRRDREYKGYTF
TRBV27	TRBJ2-1	CASTPPPVPGPNEQFF
TRBV11-2	TRBJ1-4	CASSRGFATNEKLFF
TRBV6-5	TRBJ2-7	CASSYGTSGGFYYEQYF
TRBV5-4	TRBJ2-1	CASSPGGERGSYNEQFF
TRBV10-3	TRBJ2-7	CAISDRTQGTYEQYF
TRBV7-2	TRBJ2-1	CASSLGPDNEQFF
TRBV7-3	TRBJ2-2	CASSLSSTASGLGELFF
TRBV5-5	TRBJ1-6	CASSSLLPGQKGSPLHF
TRBV9	TRBJ2-3	CASSITGQSLGGQYF
TRBV20-1	TRBJ2-7	CSPRQGLHEQYF
TRBV5-1	TRBJ2-5	CASSLGDGQETQYF
TRBV5-1	TRBJ2-7	CASSLTLGYEQYF
TRBV20-1	TRBJ2-7	CSARTEPPYEQYF
TRBV10-2	TRBJ2-1	CASSESTRTGLANEQFF
TRBV3-1	TRBJ1-3	CASSQDWQTSGNTIYF
TRBV4-3	TRBJ2-2	CASSLLGTGSTGELFF
TRBV5-1	TRBJ1-6	CASSLDTYSPLHF
TRBV7-2	TRBJ2-2	CATLDRGLDTGELFF
TRBV4-3	TRBJ1-2	CASSHVQMTSDYTF
TRBV20-1	TRBJ2-1	CSAREGLGSYNEQFF
TRBV4-3	TRBJ2-7	CASSQDQTGFYEQYF
TRBV7-9	TRBJ1-1	CASSQDRAGSAFF
TRBV25-1	TRBJ2-5	CASNEGIRRQGWLAKYF
TRBV10-1	TRBJ2-1	CASSESFDEQFF
TRBV5-1	TRBJ2-1	CASSLDAQGLAGGQEQFF
TRBV20-1	TRBJ2-3	CGATSGTGAALPF
TRBV5-4	TRBJ2-5	CASSLARRQSSTQYF
TRBV20-1	TRBJ2-7	CSAPSWNEQYF
TRBV28	TRBJ2-2	CASSLTSGGNGELFF
TRBV14	TRBJ2-7	CASSHSGREQYF
TRBV12-3/TRBV12-4	TRBJ1-5	CASSERTSQHF
TRBV28	TRBJ2-2	CASSLKAGSRELFF
TRBV7-9	TRBJ1-3	CASSAKGTGDTIYF
TRBV12-3/TRBV12-4	TRBJ1-6	CASSSDRGLSPLHF
TRBV29-1	TRBJ2-3	CSVEGAGMDTQYF
TRBV5-1	TRBJ2-2	CATSIGSSATLGELFF
TRBV29-1	TRBJ2-7	CSVVFQDLYEQYF
TRBV29-1	TRBJ1-1	CSVIRDRRNTEAFF
TRBV27	TRBJ2-3	CASSFGGTTDTQYF
TRBV5-1	TRBJ2-2	CASRDRANTGELFF
TRBV10-3	TRBJ1-1	CAISSGSDTEAFF
TRBV19	TRBJ2-1	CASSREATSGGGNEQFF
TRBV7-6	TRBJ2-7	CASRPTIAGVHEQYF
TRBV27	TRBJ2-7	CASSSYLADEQYF
TRBV10-1	TRBJ2-5	CASSEIEGETQYF
TRBV18	TRBJ2-1	CASSPGLAGLGNEQFF
TRBV3-1	TRBJ2-7	CASSQDRADDEQYF
TRBV12-3/TRBV12-4	TRBJ2-7	CASSALLGPYEQYF
TRBV12-3/TRBV12-4	TRBJ2-7	CASTPQTGEGYEQYF
TRBV6-1	TRBJ1-1	CASSPPGWRTEAFF
TRBV20-1	TRBJ2-1	CSARRIAGVYNEQFF
TRBV7-3	TRBJ2-1	CASSRFSPSSYNEQFF
TRBV12-3/TRBV12-4	TRBJ2-1	CASSKGQGSSYNEQFF
TRBV3-1	TRBJ1-6	CASSPNPPSGGYGSPLHF
TRBV4-1	TRBJ2-1	CASKVAGESNEQFF
TRBV18	TRBJ1-4	CASSPKTGSEKLFF
TRBV3-1	TRBJ2-7	CASSQDPTSELYEQYF
TRBV27	TRBJ1-4	CASSLVSGRGEKLFF